This record covers a single T cell receptor beta chain. Under the authors' procedure: Reference gene primer amplification gave estimated nucleated cell counts. Here immunoSEQ multiplex PCR was the method, and the copy in TCRdb shows in-frame clones only, minus some. D and trimming were read from the DNA, whereas the V and J calls and clone size are those reported in that table. The table includes around 300,000 clones, roughly 90% detected once. Per germline, CDR1 KGHSH and CDR2 LQKENI. Trimming left V 3 bases short and J 4 bases short, with 19 bases between. The CDR3 totals 17 residues. Recruits, aged roughly 18 to 90 years, lived in 20 to 30 US areas. All recovered Cohort 3 donors got two negative PCRs, got clearance, or saw symptom resolution. This sample stems from a study of blood T cell repertoires in COVID-19. Study-wide background: PBMCs, B-cell-depleted T cells, or T cells were the source of the cDNA or gDNA that made up the material.

This sequence joins TRBV18 and TRBJ2-1, with D possibly TRBD1 on 6 matching bases. The sequenced sample was PBMCs or T cells enriched from blood (not recorded which). The clonotype was recovered from a woman in her 30s who had recovered from COVID-19. The DNA for the CDR3 is TGTGCCAGCTCACCTGCCATCCTGGACAGAAAGTACAATGAGCAGTTCTTC. Its translation: CASSPAILDRKYNEQFF.